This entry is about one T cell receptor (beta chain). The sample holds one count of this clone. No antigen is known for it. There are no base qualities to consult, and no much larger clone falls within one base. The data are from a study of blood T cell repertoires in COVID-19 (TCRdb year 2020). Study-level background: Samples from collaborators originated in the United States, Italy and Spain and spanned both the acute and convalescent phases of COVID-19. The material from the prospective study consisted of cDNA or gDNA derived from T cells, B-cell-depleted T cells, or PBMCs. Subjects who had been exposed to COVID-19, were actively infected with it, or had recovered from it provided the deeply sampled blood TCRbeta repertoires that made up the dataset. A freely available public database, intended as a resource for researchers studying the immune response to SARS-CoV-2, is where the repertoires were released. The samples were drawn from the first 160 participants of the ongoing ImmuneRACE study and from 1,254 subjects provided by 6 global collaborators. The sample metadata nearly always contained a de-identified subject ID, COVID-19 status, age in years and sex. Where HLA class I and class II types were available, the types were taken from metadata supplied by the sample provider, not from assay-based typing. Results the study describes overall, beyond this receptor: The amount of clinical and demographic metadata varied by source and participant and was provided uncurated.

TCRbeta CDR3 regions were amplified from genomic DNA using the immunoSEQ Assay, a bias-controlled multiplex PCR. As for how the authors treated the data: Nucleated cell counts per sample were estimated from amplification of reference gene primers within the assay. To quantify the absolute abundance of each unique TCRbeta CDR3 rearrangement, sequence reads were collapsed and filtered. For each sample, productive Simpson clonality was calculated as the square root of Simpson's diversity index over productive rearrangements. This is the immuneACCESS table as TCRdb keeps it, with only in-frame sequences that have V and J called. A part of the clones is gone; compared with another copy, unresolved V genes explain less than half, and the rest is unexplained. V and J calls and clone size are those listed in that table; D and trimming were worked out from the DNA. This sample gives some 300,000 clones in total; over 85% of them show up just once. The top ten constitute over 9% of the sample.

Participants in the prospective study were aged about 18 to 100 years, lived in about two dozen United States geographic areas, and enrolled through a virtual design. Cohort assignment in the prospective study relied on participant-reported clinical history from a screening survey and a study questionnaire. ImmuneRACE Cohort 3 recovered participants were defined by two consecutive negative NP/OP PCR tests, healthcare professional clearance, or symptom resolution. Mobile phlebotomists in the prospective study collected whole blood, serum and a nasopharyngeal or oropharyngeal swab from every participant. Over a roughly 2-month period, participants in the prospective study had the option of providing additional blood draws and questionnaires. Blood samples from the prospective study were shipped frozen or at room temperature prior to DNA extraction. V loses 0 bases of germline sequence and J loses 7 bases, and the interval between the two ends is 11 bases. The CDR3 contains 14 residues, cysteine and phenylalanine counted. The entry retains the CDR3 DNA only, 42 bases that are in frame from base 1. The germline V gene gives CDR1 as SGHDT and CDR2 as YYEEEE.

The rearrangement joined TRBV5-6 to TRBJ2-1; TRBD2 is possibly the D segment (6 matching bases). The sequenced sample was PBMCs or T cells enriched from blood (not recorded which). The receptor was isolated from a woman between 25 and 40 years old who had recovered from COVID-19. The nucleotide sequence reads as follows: TGTGCCAGCAGCTTGGATGGAGGGCTGAATGAGCAGTTCTTC. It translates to CASSLDGGLNEQFF.